The 32 T cell receptor beta chains below come from one sample, sequenced in a study of CD8 T cells in Susac syndrome. RNA, at about 0.5 to 1 ug, was reverse transcribed with random hexamers. TCRdb analysed the immunoSEQ multiplex PCR reads with MiXCR anew, one entry per CDR3 protein. The sample lists fewer than 150,000 distinct CDR3 sequences, around 90% seen once, with 0.2% to 0.25% in the top ten. Sequenced input: CD8+ T cells from PBMCs. These receptors originate from a human donor with multiple sclerosis.

The CDR3 spells CASKPGQGNYGYTF. The CDR3 region has the DNA TGTGCCAGCAAGCCGGGACAGGGAAACTATGGCTACACCTTC. This chain joins TRBV7-6 and TRBJ1-2; TRBD1 aligns across 9 bases. V was clipped by 7 bases and J by 2 bases; unmatched bases: 5. The CDR3 loop spans 14 amino acids. The germline gives CDR1 SGHVS, CDR2 FNYEAQ. Full variable domain (missing parts from reference TRBV7-6 and TRBJ1-2): GAGVSQSPRYKVTKRGQDVALRCDPISGHVSLYWYRQALGQGPEFLTYFNYEAQQDKSGLPNDRFSAERPEGSISTLTIQRTEQRDSAMYRCASKPGQGNYGYTFGSGTRLTVV.

The CDR3 DNA sequence: TGTGCCAGCAGCTTAGCGGGACAGCAAGAGACCCAGTACTTC. Its protein product is CASSLAGQQETQYF. The V call is TRBV7-9, the J call TRBJ2-5; 7 bases line up with TRBD1. This CDR3 spans 14 amino acids. CDR1 is SEHNR, CDR2 FQNEAQ, per germline (reference sequence). The trim removed 0 bases at V and 2 bases at J, leaving 0 bases unmatched. The variable domain in full, with the rest retrieved from reference TRBV7-9 and TRBJ2-5, is DTGVSQNPRHKITKRGQNVTFRCDPISEHNRLYWYRQTLGQGPEFLTYFQNEAQLEKSRLLSDRFSAERPKGSFSTLEIQRTEQGDSAMYLCASSLAGQQETQYFGPGTRLLVL.

The J gene is TRBJ2-3, the V gene TRBV5-1, with 10 bases aligning to TRBD2. Germline trimming cut 2 bases from V and 3 bases from J; bases unmatched to any gene: 6. Per the germline V gene, CDR1 is SGHRS and CDR2 is YFSETQ. The CDR3 has 16 residues. The CDR3 DNA reads as TGCGCCAGCAGCTTCGGGACTAGCGTAGGGACAGATACGCAGTATTTT. Protein sequence: CASSFGTSVGTDTQYF.

This clonotype was seen once. The CDR3: CASSFPGQGTGELFF. The CDR3 nucleotides read TGTGCCAGCAGCTTTCCGGGACAGGGCACCGGGGAGCTGTTTTTT. The rearrangement uses TRBV7-8 and TRBJ2-2; TRBD1 aligns across 9 bases. CDR1 is SGHVS, CDR2 FQNEAQ, per germline. This CDR3 is 15 amino acids long. After removal of 3 bases from V and 4 bases from J, the junction contained 3 bases not matched to a gene. Drawing the rest from reference TRBV7-8 and TRBJ2-2, the complete variable domain is GAGVSQSPRYKVAKRGQDVALRCDPISGHVSLFWYQQALGQGPEFLTYFQNEAQLDKSGLPSDRFFAERPEGSVSTLKIQRTQQEDSAVYLCASSFPGQGTGELFFGEGSRLTVL.

This clonotype was found a few times. J is TRBJ1-2 and V is TRBV30; TRBD1 is a possible D gene (6 bases). CDR3 length: 12 amino acids. Germline CDR1 is GTSNPN and CDR2 is SVGIG (reference sequence). Between the trimmed V and J ends, which lost 2 bases and 8 bases, there was a span of 12 bases. The chain's CDR3 is CAWSSGGGGYTF. CDR3 nucleotides: TGTGCCTGGAGTTCCGGGGGCGGAGGCTACACCTTC.

This clonotype appeared once. The chain carries TRBV20-1 and TRBJ2-1; D is possibly TRBD1 or TRBD2 (6 bases each). The V gene lost 0 bases and the J gene lost 1 base, with 10 bases spanning the gap. The CDR3 covers 15 residues. CDR1 and CDR2 from the germline V gene are DFQATT and SNEGSKA (reference sequence). The CDR3 here is CSAREPGASYNEQFF. DNA of the CDR3: TGCAGTGCTAGAGAACCGGGGGCATCCTACAATGAGCAGTTCTTC.

J is TRBJ1-2 and V is TRBV6-1, with D perhaps matching TRBD1 (5 bases). V lost 7 bases and J 3 bases, leaving 21 bases between the germline ends. CDR1 is MNHNS, CDR2 SASEGT, per germline. The CDR3 contains 16 residues. Here the CDR3 DNA reads TGTGCCAGCACACCCTCTGTGGGGCAGGCGCACTATGGCTACACCTTC. Amino acid sequence: CASTPSVGQAHYGYTF.

The rearrangement joins TRBV2 to TRBJ1-2, with D tentatively TRBD1 (6 bases). With 1 base removed from V and 3 bases from J, the gap between germline ends came to 12 bases. CDR3 length equals 15 residues. The V gene's germline CDR1 is SNHLY and CDR2 FYNNEI. CDR3 DNA: TGTGCCAGCAGTGAAGGGGCAGACAGGTACTATGGCTACACCTTC. Residues: CASSEGADRYYGYTF.

This chain links TRBV30 with TRBJ1-1; D unresolved. V shed 3 bases and J shed 2 bases, with 10 bases lying between them. In germline, CDR1 is GTSNPN, CDR2 SVGIG (reference sequence). The CDR3 spans 13 residues. CDR3 sequence: CAWSHDINTEAFF. In nucleotides, the CDR3 is TGTGCCTGGAGCCACGACATAAACACTGAAGCTTTCTTT.

V usage is TRBV15 and J usage is TRBJ2-5, with 12 bases matching TRBD2. V shed 1 base and J 1 base; nucleotides not matched to a gene: 10. Germline V lookup: CDR1 LNHNV, CDR2 YYDKDF (reference sequence). This CDR3 has 19 amino acids. CDR3: CATSRATSGRGRIQETQYF. In nucleotides, the CDR3 is TGTGCCACCAGCAGAGCGACTAGCGGGAGAGGTCGAATCCAAGAGACCCAGTACTTC.

The V call is TRBV11-2, the J call TRBJ2-1, with D hard to call. V shed 4 bases and J shed 10 bases, with 8 bases lying between them. The germline gives CDR1 SGHAT, CDR2 FQNNGV. The CDR3 covers 11 residues. CDR3 in DNA: TGTGCCAGCAGCTGGAGCCACGAGCAGTTCTTC. Translating it yields CASSWSHEQFF.

The CDR3 region is CASSRGLTNTGELFF. The CDR3 nucleotides read TGTGCCAGCAGCCGGGGCCTTACGAACACCGGGGAGCTGTTTTTT. The chain couples TRBV7-9 to TRBJ2-2, with D perhaps being TRBD1 or TRBD2 (5 bases each). Germline CDR1 reads SEHNR; CDR2 reads FQNEAQ (reference sequence). The CDR3 is made up of 15 amino acids. Trimming removed 5 bases at V and 0 bases at J, with 10 bases between.

This clonotype was detected only once. The chain combines TRBV12-3 or TRBV12-4 with TRBJ1-3; D not certain. Trimming stripped 3 bases from V and 0 bases from J, with 15 bases between. There are 17 residues in the CDR3. As DNA, the CDR3 is TGTGCCAGCAGTTTTCGTCGTCAGATCCTCTCTGGAAACACCATATATTTT. Amino acids: CASSFRRQILSGNTIYF.

The CDR3 here is CSARDGQGSYEQYF. The CDR3 coding sequence is TGCAGTGCTAGAGATGGCCAGGGATCCTACGAGCAGTACTTC. The chain links TRBV20-1 to TRBJ2-7, with D maybe TRBD1 (5 bases). Deletions cut 0 bases from V and 1 base from J, with 10 bases between. This CDR3 comprises 14 residues. Germline CDR1 is DFQATT and CDR2 is SNEGSKA (reference sequence).

The chain joins TRBV27 to TRBJ2-7; D call uncertain. This CDR3 is built from 14 residues. V lost 3 bases and J lost 3, with 12 bases in between. Germline CDR1 and CDR2: MNHEY and SMNVEV (reference sequence). CDR3 amino acids: CASSFMARNYEQYF. In DNA form, the CDR3 reads TGTGCCAGCAGTTTCATGGCCAGGAACTACGAGCAGTACTTC.

The rearrangement uses TRBV7-9 and TRBJ1-4; D gene uncertain. Looked up from germline, CDR1 is SEHNR and CDR2 is FQNEAQ (reference sequence). CDR3 length: 14 residues. Trimming stripped 5 bases from V and 7 bases from J, with 14 bases between. CDR3 bases: TGTGCCAGCAGCCCAGGAGGGTATTTTGAAAAACTGTTTTTT. Translation: CASSPGGYFEKLFF.

This chain connects TRBV29-1 to TRBJ2-1, with a tentative D call TRBD2 (5 bases). CDR3 length: 14 amino acids. V was trimmed by 2 bases and J by 2 bases, leaving 10 bases between them. Germline CDR1 and CDR2: SQVTM and ANQGSEA. CDR3 nucleotide sequence: TGCAGCGTTGAATCTAGCAGCGCCTACAATGAGCAGTTCTTC. It specifies CSVESSSAYNEQFF.

The CDR3: CSVEDGTAYGYTF. Here the CDR3 DNA reads TGCAGCGTTGAAGACGGGACAGCCTATGGCTACACCTTC. This chain links TRBV29-1 with TRBJ1-2; 7 nucleotides align to TRBD1. Germline lookup yields CDR1 SQVTM and CDR2 ANQGSEA. The ends lost 0 bases at V and 4 bases at J; junction bases unmatched: 2. The CDR3 loop spans 13 amino acids.

This chain connects TRBV7-9 to TRBJ2-5, with D unclear. The V gene's germline CDR1 is SEHNR and CDR2 FQNEAQ (reference sequence). The ends were cut back, 5 bases at V and 1 base at J, with 5 bases in the middle. The CDR3 totals 12 residues. CDR3 loop: CASSVIQETQYF. CDR3 in DNA: TGTGCCAGCAGCGTGATCCAAGAGACCCAGTACTTC.

The CDR3 DNA reads TGCAGTGCTTCCGGGACTAGCGGGGCGGATTCCTACGAGCAGTACTTC. Protein: CSASGTSGADSYEQYF. This sequence joins TRBV20-1 and TRBJ2-7, with TRBD2 identical over 13 bases. The CDR3 runs 16 residues. V trimming: 5 bases; J trimming: 1 base; junction bases outside the gene matches: 8. Germline assignment: CDR1 DFQATT and CDR2 SNEGSKA (reference sequence).

The chain links TRBV24-1 to TRBJ2-3, with 15 positions matching TRBD2. V dropped 7 bases and J dropped 1; count of bases not matched to a gene: 8. Germline CDR1 is KGHDR and CDR2 is SFDVKD. The CDR3 consists of 18 residues. Written as DNA, the CDR3 is TGTGCCACCAGGAGGGGACTAGCGGGAGGTGAAGGCACAGATACGCAGTATTTT. It codes for CATRRGLAGGEGTDTQYF.

V usage is TRBV28 and J usage is TRBJ1-3, with a possible D match to TRBD1 (5 bases). The germline V gene has CDR1 MDHEN and CDR2 SYDVKM. The CDR3 length is 15 residues. Trimming took off 5 bases at V and 0 bases at J, with 11 bases between the two ends. The CDR3: CASSTGHPSGNTIYF. Here the CDR3 DNA reads TGTGCCAGCAGTACCGGACACCCCTCTGGAAACACCATATATTTT.

The chain is built from TRBV7-9 and TRBJ2-7; 10 positions agree with TRBD2. The CDR3 is made up of 14 amino acids. Germline-derived CDR1 and CDR2 are SEHNR and FQNEAQ (reference sequence). The V segment lost 7 bases and the J segment 4 bases; nucleotides outside the gene matches: 7. DNA for the CDR3: TGTGCCAGCAAACCAGCGGGAGGGCTGTACGAGCAGTACTTC. As protein: CASKPAGGLYEQYF.

The genes are TRBV6-5 and TRBJ2-1, with TRBD2 identical over 8 bases. CDR3 length: 13 residues. In germline, CDR1 is MNHEY, CDR2 SVGAGI. V trimming: 8 bases; J trimming: 4 bases; junction bases outside the gene matches: 4. Written as DNA, the CDR3 is TGTGCCAGCTTGCGGGAGGAATACAATGAGCAGTTCTTC. Protein: CASLREEYNEQFF.

This chain uses TRBV5-4 with TRBJ1-1; D is perhaps TRBD1 (5 bases). CDR1 is SGHNT, CDR2 YYREEE, per germline (reference sequence). Trimming took off 7 bases at V and 3 bases at J, with 7 bases between the two ends. The CDR3 is 11 amino acids. The CDR3 DNA follows: TGTGCCAGCTGGGGGTACACTGAAGCTTTCTTT. Its protein is CASWGYTEAFF.

This rearrangement joins TRBV13 to TRBJ2-1; TRBD1 agrees at 7 bases. Germline V gene sequence: CDR1 PRHDT, CDR2 FYEKMQ (reference sequence). There are 16 residues in the CDR3. V was pared by 4 bases and J by 6 bases, with 12 bases of the junction left unmatched. The CDR3 sequence: CASSSSPGGSSNEQFF. The CDR3 DNA reads TGTGCCAGCAGCTCCTCCCCAGGGGGTTCGTCCAATGAGCAGTTCTTC.

The chain recombines TRBV12-5 with TRBJ1-1, with D uncertain. The CDR3 consists of 13 residues. Trimming shortened V by 2 bases and J by 0 bases, and 4 bases separated the two germline ends. CDR1 and CDR2 (germline): LGHNT, FRNRAP. The CDR3: CASGLSLNTEAFF. In DNA form, the CDR3 reads TGTGCTAGTGGTTTGAGCCTGAACACTGAAGCTTTCTTT.

V and J are TRBV27 and TRBJ1-1; D uncertain. In germline, CDR1 is MNHEY, CDR2 SMNVEV (reference sequence). This CDR3 contains 13 residues. Deletions cut 3 bases from V and 5 bases from J, with 10 bases between. As DNA, the CDR3 is TGTGCCAGCAGTTTGGAAGGGAGAACTGAAGCTTTCTTT. This translates into CASSLEGRTEAFF.

The V gene is TRBV28, the J gene TRBJ1-5; D is ambiguous. The CDR3 sequence is 15 residues long. The germline gives CDR1 MDHEN, CDR2 SYDVKM. With 5 bases removed from V and 2 bases from J, the gap between germline ends came to 13 bases. Written as DNA, the CDR3 is TGTGCCAGCAGTATACTGCGTCGGGGCAATCAGCCCCAGCATTTT. As protein: CASSILRRGNQPQHF.

V usage is TRBV12-3 or TRBV12-4 and J usage is TRBJ2-3; 7 bases agree with TRBD2. Losses at the gene ends were 6 bases for V and 0 bases for J; bases not matched to a gene: 3. The CDR3 spans 14 residues. The CDR3: CASSLADSTDTQYF. The CDR3 region has the DNA TGTGCCAGCAGCCTAGCGGATAGCACAGATACGCAGTATTTT.

This clonotype was counted a single time. The chain links TRBV4-1 to TRBJ2-7; no clear D. CDR3 length equals 14 residues. Trimming cost V 1 base and J 3 bases, with 10 bases left between them. CDR1 is MGHRA, CDR2 YSYEKL, per germline. CDR3 in amino acids: CASSQGTPGYEQYF. The CDR3 bases are TGCGCCAGCAGCCAAGGAACCCCAGGCTACGAGCAGTACTTC.

The rearrangement uses TRBV2 and TRBJ1-2; D gene unclear. The CDR3 covers 13 residues. V was pared by 6 bases and J by 5 bases, with 13 bases between. Germline CDR1 and CDR2: SNHLY and FYNNEI. DNA of the CDR3: TGTGCCAGCAGCGCGGCCCGAGGATATGGCTACACCTTC. Protein sequence: CASSAARGYGYTF.